These T cell receptor beta chains were read from a single sample in a study of post-analysis software for immune sequencing data. From the PCR reads, TCRdb called clonotypes with MiXCR, one entry per CDR3 protein. The top ten hold around 1.7% of the sample, which has 550,000 to 700,000 distinct CDR3 sequences, roughly 40% seen once. Sequencing was performed on blood. The receptors here all came from a girl aged 10 to 17 with multiple sclerosis. CDR3s include the opening cysteine and the closing phenylalanine or tryptophan. A D gene is named only where the DNA matches it firmly. Clone size is given for some rows only: seen once, a few or many times, or a class if the clone is expanded.

V	size	D	J	CDR3	DNA
TRBV7-9	.	TRBD2	TRBJ2-3	CALDGGGTSTDTQYF	TGTGCCCTCGACGGGGGGGGGACCAGCACAGATACGCAGTATTTT
TRBV29-1	once	.	TRBJ1-4	CSVDGGNEKLFF	TGCAGCGTGGACGGAGGAAATGAAAAACTGTTTTTT
TRBV30	.	TRBD2	TRBJ2-5	CAWGSGGAVYEQYF	TGTGCCTGGGGTAGCGGGGGGGCCGTTTATGAGCAGTACTTC
TRBV12-3/TRBV12-4	.	.	TRBJ2-1	CASSLMSVEQFF	TGTGCCAGCAGTTTAATGTCGGTGGAGCAGTTCTTC
TRBV2	.	TRBD1	TRBJ2-1	CASSEEGAVLFF	TGTGCCAGCAGTGAAGAGGGGGCGGTTTTGTTCTTC
TRBV12-3/TRBV12-4	.	TRBD1	TRBJ1-2	CASSCGTGDNYGYTF	TGTGCCAGCAGTTGCGGGACAGGGGACAACTATGGCTACACCTTC
TRBV10-3	few	TRBD1	TRBJ2-7	CATTGTESYEQYF	TGTGCCACCACCGGGACAGAATCCTACGAGCAGTACTTC
TRBV12-3/TRBV12-4	once	.	TRBJ1-6	CASSVDVVNSPLHF	TGTGCCAGCAGCGTGGACGTCGTGAATTCACCCCTCCACTTT
TRBV6-5	.	.	TRBJ1-1	CASKETVNTEAFF	TGTGCCAGCAAGGAGACAGTGAACACTGAAGCTTTCTTT
TRBV6-1	.	TRBD2	TRBJ2-3	CASSVAGGLEDTQYF	TGTGCCAGCAGTGTAGCGGGGGGGCTCGAAGATACGCAGTATTTT
TRBV19	.	TRBD2	TRBJ2-1	CASRATGLAGNNEQFF	TGTGCCAGTAGAGCGACGGGACTAGCGGGAAACAATGAGCAGTTCTTC
TRBV12-3/TRBV12-4	few	.	TRBJ2-5	CASLGFSQETQYF	TGTGCCAGTCTAGGGTTTTCACAAGAGACCCAGTACTTC
TRBV29-1	.	TRBD1	TRBJ2-2	CSVEGKRGQGPGELFF	TGCAGCGTTGAAGGAAAGAGGGGACAGGGGCCCGGGGAGCTGTTTTTT
TRBV27	.	.	TRBJ1-2	CASSSGWGYGYTF	TGTGCCAGCAGTTCGGGATGGGGCTATGGCTACACCTTC
TRBV15	.	.	TRBJ1-2	CATSSVNFYGYTF	TGTGCCACCAGCTCCGTGAACTTCTATGGCTACACCTTC
TRBV4-1	few	.	TRBJ2-7	CASSQRFPSEQYF	TGCGCCAGCAGCCAGCGCTTTCCGTCCGAGCAGTACTTC
TRBV10-1	.	.	TRBJ2-1	CASSQTGFSYNEQFF	TGCGCCAGCAGTCAAACAGGGTTCTCCTACAATGAGCAGTTCTTC
TRBV7-2	.	.	TRBJ1-6	CASSLSSSSYNSPLHF	TGTGCCAGCAGCCTCAGCTCAAGCTCCTATAATTCACCCCTCCACTTT
TRBV4-1	.	.	TRBJ2-3	CASCWEVSTDTQYF	TGCGCCAGCTGCTGGGAAGTCAGCACAGATACGCAGTATTTT
TRBV12-3/TRBV12-4	few	.	TRBJ2-1	CASNLSNEQFF	TGTGCCAGCAATCTATCCAATGAGCAGTTCTTC
TRBV6-2/TRBV6-3	.	TRBD1	TRBJ2-7	CASSYPRGTGRYEQYF	TGTGCCAGCAGTTATCCGAGGGGGACAGGGCGCTACGAGCAGTACTTC
TRBV7-2	few	.	TRBJ2-7	CASSPGNPYEQYF	TGTGCCAGCTCCCCTGGGAACCCCTACGAGCAGTACTTC
TRBV10-3	.	TRBD1	TRBJ2-7	CAISESTGTGNEQYF	TGTGCCATCAGTGAGTCGACCGGGACAGGGAATGAGCAGTACTTC
TRBV6-4	few	.	TRBJ1-1	CASSATDNTEAFF	TGTGCCAGCAGTGCCACGGACAACACTGAAGCTTTCTTT
TRBV20-1	few	TRBD1	TRBJ1-4	CSASKGQVDLNEKLFF	TGCAGTGCTAGTAAAGGACAGGTAGACCTTAATGAAAAACTGTTTTTT
TRBV29-1	.	.	TRBJ2-5	CSVQGTDPKTQYF	TGCAGCGTCCAGGGGACGGACCCCAAGACCCAGTACTTC
TRBV4-1	.	.	TRBJ2-7	CASSQRPSEGGPYEQYF	TGCGCCAGCAGCCAGAGGCCTTCGGAGGGGGGCCCCTACGAGCAGTACTTC
TRBV9	few	.	TRBJ1-5	CASSRGGGAGQPQHF	TGTGCCAGCAGCAGAGGGGGGGGCGCCGGTCAGCCCCAGCATTTT
TRBV5-1	.	.	TRBJ2-7	CASSSDPSEQYF	TGCGCCAGCAGTTCCGATCCGAGCGAGCAGTACTTC
TRBV27	.	.	TRBJ2-1	CASSPRRGRSPYNEQFF	TGTGCCAGCAGTCCCCGAAGGGGCAGGAGCCCCTACAATGAGCAGTTCTTC
TRBV7-2	once	.	TRBJ2-1	CASSLEWGDNEQFF	TGTGCCAGCAGCTTAGAGTGGGGGGACAATGAGCAGTTCTTC
TRBV25-1	.	.	TRBJ2-6	CASSKRASGANVLTF	TGTGCCAGCAGTAAACGGGCCTCTGGGGCCAACGTCCTGACTTTC
TRBV10-3	.	TRBD2	TRBJ2-3	CAISVGLASDTQYF	TGTGCCATCAGTGTCGGACTAGCGTCAGATACGCAGTATTTT
TRBV29-1	.	.	TRBJ1-1	CSVGDGRSHETFF	TGCAGCGTGGGGGACGGTAGGTCCCATGAGACTTTCTTT
TRBV20-1	.	.	TRBJ2-5	CSAQQGQRETQYF	TGCAGTGCTCAACAGGGCCAACGGGAGACCCAGTACTTC
TRBV29-1	.	.	TRBJ2-5	CSVAQGRGETQYF	TGCAGCGTTGCCCAAGGCAGGGGAGAGACCCAGTACTTC
TRBV29-1	.	TRBD2	TRBJ2-1	CSVPASGGTSGSYEQFF	TGCAGCGTTCCTGCCTCAGGTGGGACTAGCGGGAGCTATGAGCAGTTCTTC
TRBV4-1	few	.	TRBJ1-5	CASSQTGAGNQPQHF	TGCGCCAGCAGCCAGACAGGCGCCGGCAATCAGCCCCAGCATTTT
TRBV9	few	.	TRBJ2-3	CASSVSRPTDTQYF	TGTGCCAGCAGCGTAAGTCGGCCCACAGATACGCAGTATTTT
TRBV14	.	.	TRBJ1-2	CASSQDLRVNYNYGYTF	TGTGCCAGCAGCCAAGATCTTAGAGTGAATTATAACTATGGCTACACCTTC
TRBV5-1	.	TRBD1	TRBJ2-5	CASSPIPGQGPQETQYF	TGCGCCAGCAGCCCGATACCGGGACAGGGGCCTCAAGAGACCCAGTACTTC
TRBV24-1	once	TRBD1	TRBJ2-3	CATSDPGTADTQYF	TGTGCCACCAGTGATCCGGGGACAGCAGATACGCAGTATTTT
TRBV7-8	.	TRBD1	TRBJ2-7	CASSLYDRVEQYF	TGTGCCAGCAGCTTATACGACAGGGTAGAGCAGTACTTC
TRBV7-2	few	.	TRBJ2-1	CASSLAVLSLNEQFF	TGTGCCAGCAGCTTAGCGGTACTATCCCTCAATGAGCAGTTCTTC
TRBV6-5	.	.	TRBJ1-5	CASRTDRGGQPQHF	TGTGCCAGCAGGACCGACAGAGGAGGTCAGCCCCAGCATTTT
TRBV5-1	few	.	TRBJ2-7	CASSFTGMDEQYF	TGCGCCAGCAGCTTCACAGGGATGGACGAGCAGTACTTC
TRBV13	.	.	TRBJ2-1	CASSFMGHSSIEQFF	TGTGCCAGCAGCTTCATGGGGCATTCTTCAATCGAGCAGTTCTTC
TRBV5-5	.	.	TRBJ2-1	CASSLEVALSYNEQFF	TGTGCCAGCAGCTTGGAGGTAGCCCTCTCCTACAATGAGCAGTTCTTC
TRBV5-1	once	TRBD2	TRBJ2-1	CASSFFAGGMDEQFF	TGCGCCAGCAGCTTTTTTGCGGGAGGTATGGATGAGCAGTTCTTC
TRBV7-9	.	.	TRBJ2-3	CASSSKGETDTQYF	TGTGCCAGCAGCTCAAAGGGGGAGACAGATACGCAGTATTTT
TRBV5-1	.	.	TRBJ1-5	CASSPRAGDQPQHF	TGCGCCAGCAGCCCGCGGGCAGGAGATCAGCCCCAGCATTTT
TRBV12-3/TRBV12-4	.	.	TRBJ2-5	CASSRPGTKETQYF	TGTGCCAGCAGCCGACCCGGGACAAAAGAGACCCAGTACTTC
TRBV7-2	many	.	TRBJ2-3	CASSLQYQTTDTQYF	TGTGCCAGCAGCTTACAATACCAAACGACAGATACGCAGTATTTT
TRBV10-3	.	.	TRBJ2-6	CAIRRGETTSSGANVLTF	TGTGCCATCAGGAGGGGGGAGACTACTTCCTCTGGGGCCAACGTCCTGACTTTC
TRBV6-1	few	.	TRBJ1-1	CASSPGTKNTEAFF	TGTGCCAGCAGTCCCGGGACCAAGAACACTGAAGCTTTCTTT
TRBV12-3/TRBV12-4	few	.	TRBJ1-2	CASSLQLNYGYTF	TGTGCCAGCAGTCTCCAGCTTAACTATGGCTACACCTTC